The source of this TCR beta chain is a study of Ad26.COV2.S vaccination and SARS-CoV-2 variants. This clone was recorded once. The sample's treatment: over 15 received Ad26.COV2.S at low or high dose, single or two shots; five or six received placebo; per-sample allocation not given. The study sampled participants on day 63 after the first vaccine or placebo injection. In germline, CDR1 is KGHSY, CDR2 FQNENV. The CDR3 length is 14 residues. V gave up 4 bases and J gave up 2 bases, with 11 bases separating them. Repertoires were generated with immunoSEQ multiplex PCR, while TCRdb's copy carries only in-frame clones and drops some. Of over 250,000 clones in the sample, 80% to 90% were seen once.

The clonotype comes from a person aged 18-65 years who received the Ad26.COV2.S COVID-19 vaccine or a placebo. The sample was peripheral blood, taken in a trial of Ad26.COV2.S vaccine versus placebo. The rearrangement joins TRBV16 to TRBJ1-2; D may be TRBD1 (6 bases). CDR3 loop: CASSPDRSNYGYTF. CDR3 nucleotide sequence: TGTGCCAGCAGCCCCGACAGGTCAAACTATGGCTACACCTTC.